This TCR beta chain was captured by sequencing in a study of T cells after yellow fever vaccination (dated by TCRdb to 2018 to 2020). About the full investigation: The SMART-Seq v4 Ultra Low Input RNA kit was used to prepare libraries from fractions with low cell numbers. To track T-cell clones before and after primary and booster YFV17D yellow fever vaccination, bulk TCR alpha and beta repertoires were sequenced longitudinally. Two healthy male donors, one aged 18 to 30 and one aged 30 to 40 years, made up the cohort. Bulk PBMC replicates and cell subsets were isolated from blood drawn at multiple timepoints before and after both primary and secondary immunization.

Reading the germline V gene (reference sequence) gives CDR1 LNHNV and CDR2 YYDKDF. The junction shows trimming of 0 bases on V and 10 bases on J, plus 10 bases between the germline ends. The CDR3 covers 14 residues, taking in both the cysteine and the phenylalanine. Just CDR3 DNA is preserved here, 42 bases in frame from base 1. Overall results and qualifications from the work: A small fraction of clonotypes appeared in both the CD4 and CD8 compartments, likely as a result of convergent recombination. Because abundant contaminating clonotypes from the bulk population could be contained in FACS-sorted repertoires, computational filtering was required. Most clones expanded after primary vaccination were re-detected after the booster (just under 97% of CD4 and around 88% of CD8), suggesting broad memory maintenance. The secondary T-cell response was weaker than the primary response but faster, peaking on day 5 instead of day 15. The study included only a couple of donors, which limits how far the findings can be generalized.

Many counts were recorded for this clonotype. Its antigen is currently not known. No base qualities exist here, and no much larger clone lies one base off it. For sequencing, an Illumina NovaSeq 6000 was employed. TCR cDNA was synthesized by 5'RACE template switching, through which a universal primer site and unique molecular identifiers were introduced. cDNA synthesis was primed from both the TCR alpha and TCR beta constant segments. Two PCR steps were used to amplify libraries, with sample barcodes and sequencing adapters being added in the second step. Sequencing of libraries was done on Illumina HiSeq 2500 (2x100 bp) or NovaSeq (2x150 bp). Per the original workflow: Demultiplexing of reads and collapsing into UMI consensus sequences were performed with MIGEC, and V(D)J alignment was carried out with MiXCR. Vaccine-responding clonotypes were defined with edgeR using replicate PBMC samples, requiring FDR below 0.01 and a log2 fold change above 5 up to day 15. Bulk clonotypes were assigned CD4 or CD8 identity according to which sequenced CD4 or CD8 repertoire held them at higher abundance. TCRdb applied fastp at Q25 and MiXCR to the public reads, then kept only in-frame beta chains. Rows with one shared CDR3 protein collapse into an entry with the most common genes and DNA. TCRdb, not the authors, supplied the V and J calls. The sample table records some 250,000 distinct CDR3 sequences; more than 3.5% of these occur just once. The top ten constitute under 20% of the sample.

The treatment or condition label for this specimen denotes: live attenuated yellow fever vaccine strain. At every blood-draw timepoint, two biological replicates of bulk PBMCs were collected. PBMCs were isolated from peripheral blood using a standard Ficoll-Paque protocol. RNA was extracted with TriZol from bulk PBMCs, CD4 and CD8 fractions, and dextramer-positive and dextramer-negative fractions. The origin of this receptor is a man between 18 and 29 years old who received the YFV17D yellow fever vaccine. The sequencing used PBMCs, collected 15 days after the yellow fever booster vaccination. The sequence is built from TRBV15 and TRBJ1-6; TRBD1 is a possible D gene, resting on 5 matching bases. The CDR3 region: CATSRDSPGSPLHF. The DNA sequence follows: TGTGCCACCAGCAGAGATTCCCCAGGGTCACCCCTCCACTTT.